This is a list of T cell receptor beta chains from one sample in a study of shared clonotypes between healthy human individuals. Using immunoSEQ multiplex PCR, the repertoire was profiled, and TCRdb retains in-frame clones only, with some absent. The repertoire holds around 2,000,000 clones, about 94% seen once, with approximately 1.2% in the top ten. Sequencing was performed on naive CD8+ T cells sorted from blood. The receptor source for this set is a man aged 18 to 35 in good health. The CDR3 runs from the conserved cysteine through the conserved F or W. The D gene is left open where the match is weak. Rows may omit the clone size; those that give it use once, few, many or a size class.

CDR3 DNA: TGCAGCGTTGGGAGGCCCGGTTACGAGCAGTACTTC
CDR3 protein: CSVGRPGYEQYF
J gene: TRBJ2-7
D gene: NA
clone size: NA
V gene: TRBV29-1

CDR3 DNA: TGTGCCAGCAGCTTGGCCGGGCAGGGGTTAATTGGAACCGGGGAGCTGTTTTTT
CDR3 protein: CASSLAGQGLIGTGELFF
J gene: TRBJ2-2
D gene: NA
clone size: NA
V gene: TRBV5-8

CDR3 DNA: TGTGCCAGCAGCCAGACCCCGCCGGTGGGCTCTGGAAACACCATATATTTT
CDR3 protein: CASSQTPPVGSGNTIYF
J gene: TRBJ1-3
D gene: NA
clone size: NA
V gene: TRBV4-2

CDR3 DNA: TGTGCCAGCAGCTTAGGGACAGGTGAATGGACTGACACTGAAGCTTTCTTT
CDR3 protein: CASSLGTGEWTDTEAFF
J gene: TRBJ1-1
D gene: TRBD1
clone size: NA
V gene: TRBV7-9

CDR3 DNA: TGTGCCTGGGATCCGACAGGGTTACTCACCGGGGAGCTGTTTTTT
CDR3 protein: CAWDPTGLLTGELFF
J gene: TRBJ2-2
D gene: TRBD1
clone size: NA
V gene: TRBV30

CDR3 DNA: TGTGCCAGCAGCTTAGGGCTGGGGCTGTACTTC
CDR3 protein: CASSLGLGLYF
J gene: TRBJ2-5
D gene: NA
clone size: NA
V gene: TRBV7-2

CDR3 DNA: TGCGCCAGCGAGCCCACCGGGACAGGCAACACCGGGGAGCTGTTTTTT
CDR3 protein: CASEPTGTGNTGELFF
J gene: TRBJ2-2
D gene: TRBD1
clone size: NA
V gene: TRBV5-1

CDR3 DNA: TGTGCCAGCACGGGCGGGAGCTCTGAGCAGTTCTTC
CDR3 protein: CASTGGSSEQFF
J gene: TRBJ2-1
D gene: TRBD2
clone size: NA
V gene: TRBV2

CDR3 DNA: TGTGCCAGCAGCTCCGAGGGACTCCACGAGCAGTACTTC
CDR3 protein: CASSSEGLHEQYF
J gene: TRBJ2-7
D gene: NA
clone size: NA
V gene: TRBV13

CDR3 DNA: TGCAGCGGGGAAGGTGGCAGCCAGAACACTGAAGCTTTCTTT
CDR3 protein: CSGEGGSQNTEAFF
J gene: TRBJ1-1
D gene: NA
clone size: NA
V gene: TRBV29-1

CDR3 DNA: TGTGCCAGTAGTACGGGACACCGGAACACCGGGGAGCTGTTTTTT
CDR3 protein: CASSTGHRNTGELFF
J gene: TRBJ2-2
D gene: NA
clone size: NA
V gene: TRBV19

CDR3 DNA: TGTGCCACCAGCAGAGATATGATGGATACGCAGTATTTT
CDR3 protein: CATSRDMMDTQYF
J gene: TRBJ2-3
D gene: NA
clone size: NA
V gene: TRBV15

CDR3 DNA: TGCAGCGTTGAAGGGACTAGCCACACCGGGGAGCTGTTTTTT
CDR3 protein: CSVEGTSHTGELFF
J gene: TRBJ2-2
D gene: TRBD2
clone size: NA
V gene: TRBV29-1

CDR3 DNA: TGCAGCGTTGAGACAGGGGGCGGTGGTACGCAGTATTTT
CDR3 protein: CSVETGGGGTQYF
J gene: TRBJ2-3
D gene: TRBD1
clone size: NA
V gene: TRBV29-1

CDR3 DNA: TGTGCCAGCAGTGGGATCCGGGCTTCTGGAAACACCATATATTTT
CDR3 protein: CASSGIRASGNTIYF
J gene: TRBJ1-3
D gene: NA
clone size: NA
V gene: TRBV28

CDR3 DNA: TGCGCCAGCAGCCAAGGGTGGCGGGCCGGGGAGACCCAGTACTTC
CDR3 protein: CASSQGWRAGETQYF
J gene: TRBJ2-5
D gene: NA
clone size: once
V gene: TRBV4-3

CDR3 DNA: TGTGCCATCAGTGAGACGACGGACAGGGGATTGGGCAATGAGCAGTTCTTC
CDR3 protein: CAISETTDRGLGNEQFF
J gene: TRBJ2-1
D gene: TRBD1
clone size: NA
V gene: TRBV10-3

CDR3 DNA: TGCGCCAGCAGCCAGCGAAACACCGGCGGAGTCAGGGAGCAGTACTTC
CDR3 protein: CASSQRNTGGVREQYF
J gene: TRBJ2-7
D gene: NA
clone size: NA
V gene: TRBV4-1

CDR3 DNA: TGTGCCAGCAGCCTAGCGACGGGATCCTACGAGCAGTACTTC
CDR3 protein: CASSLATGSYEQYF
J gene: TRBJ2-7
D gene: NA
clone size: NA
V gene: TRBV7-9

CDR3 DNA: TGTGCCAGTAGTACCGGACAGGGAGGCTACGAGCAGTACTTC
CDR3 protein: CASSTGQGGYEQYF
J gene: TRBJ2-7
D gene: TRBD1
clone size: NA
V gene: TRBV19

CDR3 DNA: TGTGCCAGCAGTTACTCGAGTAGCCCCGGCAATGAGCAGTTCTTC
CDR3 protein: CASSYSSSPGNEQFF
J gene: TRBJ2-1
D gene: NA
clone size: NA
V gene: TRBV6-5

CDR3 DNA: TGTGCCAGCAGCGTCGGGACCTCAGCCTATGGCTACACCTTC
CDR3 protein: CASSVGTSAYGYTF
J gene: TRBJ1-2
D gene: NA
clone size: NA
V gene: TRBV9

CDR3 DNA: TGTGCCAGCAGTTACGGGGGCCCGGTCCACGAGCAGTACTTC
CDR3 protein: CASSYGGPVHEQYF
J gene: TRBJ2-7
D gene: NA
clone size: NA
V gene: TRBV6-5

CDR3 DNA: TGTGCTAGCAGCTTAAGGACTCTTGAGGGTGAGCAGTTCTTC
CDR3 protein: CASSLRTLEGEQFF
J gene: TRBJ2-1
D gene: NA
clone size: NA
V gene: TRBV7-7

CDR3 DNA: TGTGCCAGCAGCTTTATTAGCGGGAGGAGTTTTGAGCAGTTCTTC
CDR3 protein: CASSFISGRSFEQFF
J gene: TRBJ2-1
D gene: TRBD2
clone size: NA
V gene: TRBV7-9

CDR3 DNA: TGTGCCAGCAGCTTGGGACAGCCCCAGCATTTT
CDR3 protein: CASSLGQPQHF
J gene: TRBJ1-5
D gene: NA
clone size: few
V gene: TRBV5-8

CDR3 DNA: TGTGCCAGCAGCTCGGGAGGGGGGCCCCCCACAGATACGCAGTATTTT
CDR3 protein: CASSSGGGPPTDTQYF
J gene: TRBJ2-3
D gene: TRBD2
clone size: once
V gene: TRBV5-4